This T cell receptor beta chain was sequenced for a study of CD8 T cells in ankylosing spondylitis. CDR1 SGHVS and CDR2 FNYEAQ come from the germline V gene. The CDR3 length is 14 residues. V shed 5 bases and J shed 2 bases, with 12 bases lying between them. This clonotype was recorded at least ten times. TCRdb reprocessed the 5' RACE reads via MiXCR and lists one record per CDR3 protein. The profile shows roughly 150,000 distinct CDR3 sequences, around 32% of them singletons. The sequence was collected from a male donor with ankylosing spondylitis. The V and J genes are TRBV7-6 and TRBJ2-5, with D possibly matching TRBD2 (5 bases). Sequencing was performed on synovial fluid, either unsorted or a sorted T cell fraction (not recorded which). In DNA, the CDR3 is TGTGCCAGCAGCCCTGGACTGAATCAAGAGACCCAGTACTTC. This gives the protein CASSPGLNQETQYF.